The entry that follows covers one T cell receptor beta chain sequence. Its antigen is currently unknown. These data are taken from a study of cytomegalovirus exposure and HLA in healthy donors. 60 Vbeta and 13 Jbeta primers were used in PCR. This table comes from immunoSEQ multiplex PCR, and its TCRdb copy is limited to in-frame clones, with some not included. The repertoire holds 200,000 or so clones, around four fifths seen once, with about 2.6% in the top ten. There are 15 residues in the CDR3. The germline V and J ends were trimmed by 6 bases and 2 bases, with 15 bases remaining between them. CDR1 MNHEY and CDR2 SVGAGI come from the germline V gene. Study findings and constraints: In vitro work confirmed that a few CMV-associated chains recognize CMV antigens.

This rearrangement joins TRBV6-5 to TRBJ2-3, with D tentatively TRBD1 (5 bases). The sample taken for sequencing was PBMCs. This receptor was taken from a woman aged 45 to 65 in good health and CMV-seropositive. CDR3 loop: CASRDSLKHTDTQYF. The CDR3 coding sequence is TGTGCCAGCAGAGACAGTCTTAAACACACAGATACGCAGTATTTT.